These 14 T cell receptor beta chains were all obtained from the same sample, sequenced in a study of blood T cell repertoires in COVID-19. Here immunoSEQ multiplex PCR was the method, and the copy in TCRdb shows in-frame clones only, minus some. This sample has about 100,000 clones, with around 90% found just once. Sequencing input: peripheral blood. The receptors stem from a man aged 45-60 years with active COVID-19.

The chain uses TRBV4-1 and TRBJ1-3, with D uncertain. The CDR3 runs to 14 residues. The germline V gene encodes CDR1 MGHRA and CDR2 YSYEKL. The V and J ends lost 1 base and 0 bases respectively, with 4 bases between them. This chain's CDR3 is CASSQASSGNTIYF. CDR3 coding DNA: TGCGCCAGCAGCCAAGCCAGCTCTGGAAACACCATATATTTT.

The chain joins TRBV6-1 to TRBJ1-1, with a tentative D call TRBD1 (5 bases). Germline lookup yields CDR1 MNHNS and CDR2 SASEGT. Trimming took 0 bases from V and 8 from J, leaving 13 bases between them. This CDR3 has 14 amino acids. The CDR3 DNA reads as TGTGCCAGCAGTGAAGCGCTGGGGGGGAAGGAAGCTTTCTTT. Translating it yields CASSEALGGKEAFF.

The chain uses TRBV7-9 and TRBJ2-3; D is undetermined. The CDR3 has 14 amino acids. The germline CDR1 and CDR2 sequences are SEHNR and FQNEAQ (reference sequence). Between the trimmed V and J ends, which lost 5 bases and 2 bases, there was a span of 11 bases. CDR3 coding DNA: TGTGCCAGCAGCGTGGCAGGAACCACAGATACGCAGTATTTT. Residues: CASSVAGTTDTQYF.

The J gene is TRBJ2-1, the V gene TRBV5-4; D possibly corresponds to TRBD2 (6 bases). Deletions cut 3 bases from V and 0 bases from J, with 10 bases between. The CDR3 is 15 residues long. Germline loops: CDR1 SGHNT, CDR2 YYREEE (reference sequence). The CDR3: CASSSDGSSYNEQFF. In DNA form, the CDR3 reads TGTGCCAGCAGCTCGGACGGGAGCTCCTACAATGAGCAGTTCTTC.

DNA for the CDR3: TGTGCCACCCGGAGGGGCGCCGGGGAGCTGTTTTTT. It is translated as CATRRGAGELFF. This chain joins TRBV14 and TRBJ2-2, with a possible D match to TRBD2 (6 bases). CDR1 is SGHDN and CDR2 is FVKESK in the germline V gene. The ends were cut back, 10 bases at V and 6 bases at J, with 12 bases in the middle. The CDR3 loop spans 12 amino acids.

The chain carries TRBV27 and TRBJ1-2; a weak D match, TRBD1 (5 bases). Per the germline V gene, CDR1 is MNHEY and CDR2 is SMNVEV (reference sequence). The CDR3 runs to 14 residues. V shed 5 bases and J shed 8 bases, with 18 bases lying between them. In nucleotides, the CDR3 is TGTGCCAGCAGTCCATTACGGGGGTACGGGGGCTACACCTTC. It encodes CASSPLRGYGGYTF.

The chain links TRBV4-2 to TRBJ1-4; 7 bases line up with TRBD1. V dropped 3 bases and J dropped 6; count of bases not matched to a gene: 4. CDR3 length equals 14 residues. CDR1 and CDR2 from the germline V gene are LGHNA and YNFKEQ. The CDR3 DNA follows: TGTGCCAGCAGCCAGACAGGGCTTCATGAAAAACTGTTTTTT. This codes for CASSQTGLHEKLFF.

As concerns this clone: Different DNA sequences within this sample yield the same CDR3. J is TRBJ1-2 and V is TRBV7-9, with D possibly matching TRBD1 (5 bases). Germline V gene lookup returns CDR1 SEHNR and CDR2 FQNEAQ (reference sequence). This CDR3 spans 12 amino acids. Trimming shortened V by 5 bases and J by 4 bases, and 8 bases separated the two germline ends. CDR3 nucleotides: TGTGCCAGCAGCCGCGGGGCCTATGGCTACACCTTC. This gives the protein CASSRGAYGYTF.

This clone was detected a few times. V usage is TRBV24-1 and J usage is TRBJ1-5; D is ambiguous. Per the germline V gene, CDR1 is KGHDR and CDR2 is SFDVKD. CDR3 length equals 18 residues. V lost 3 bases, J lost 3 bases, and 20 bases lay in between. The CDR3 is CATSDQVPGRWDNQPQHF. CDR3 coding DNA: TGTGCCACCAGTGATCAGGTTCCGGGGAGGTGGGACAATCAGCCCCAGCATTTT.

The chain carries TRBV18 and TRBJ2-1, with TRBD2 matching 8 bases. J was trimmed by 7 bases and V by 5 bases; bases with no gene match: 10. This CDR3 comprises 15 residues. Germline V lookup: CDR1 KGHSH, CDR2 LQKENI. CDR3 amino acids: CASSSYGGGRNEQFF. In nucleotides, the CDR3 is TGTGCCAGCTCATCTTACGGGGGGGGGAGAAATGAGCAGTTCTTC.

Here the CDR3 reads CASSQVQGSSYNEQFF. The CDR3 DNA reads TGTGCCAGCAGCCAAGTACAGGGGAGCTCCTACAATGAGCAGTTCTTC. J is TRBJ2-1 and V is TRBV4-2; 7 bases are a match to TRBD1. Trimming cost V 1 base and J 0 bases; bases outside gene matches: 3. CDR3 length: 16 residues. Germline CDR1 LGHNA, CDR2 YNFKEQ.

The V and J genes are TRBV5-6 and TRBJ2-5; no definite D call. Germline CDR1 reads SGHDT; CDR2 reads YYEEEE. This CDR3 has 14 residues. The V and J ends lost 1 base and 2 bases respectively, with 9 bases between them. The chain's CDR3 is CASSLTAKQETQYF. CDR3 DNA: TGTGCCAGCAGCTTGACAGCAAAACAAGAGACCCAGTACTTC. The whole variable domain, filled in from reference TRBV5-6 and TRBJ2-5, reads DAGVTQSPTHLIKTRGQQVTLRCSPKSGHDTVSWYQQALGQGPQFIFQYYEEEERQRGNFPDRFSGHQFPNYSSELNVNALLLGDSALYLCASSLTAKQETQYFGPGTRLLVL.

The V gene is TRBV3-1 (or the pseudogene TRBV3-2), the J gene TRBJ2-2; 8 bases fit TRBD1. J was trimmed by 7 bases and V by 10 bases; bases with no gene match: 8. Germline CDR1 reads LGHDT; CDR2 reads YNNKEL (reference sequence). This CDR3 has 13 amino acids. CDR3 region: CATVQGANGELFF. Here the CDR3 DNA reads TGTGCCACCGTGCAGGGGGCGAACGGGGAGCTGTTTTTT.

J is TRBJ2-1 and V is TRBV7-2; D is uncertain. Germline assignment: CDR1 SGHTA and CDR2 FQGNSA. V was trimmed by 1 base and J by 9 bases, leaving 10 bases between them. This CDR3 has 13 amino acids. The CDR3 bases are TGTGCCAGCAGCTTAGTTATGGAGCTTGAGCAGTTCTTC. Translating it yields CASSLVMELEQFF.